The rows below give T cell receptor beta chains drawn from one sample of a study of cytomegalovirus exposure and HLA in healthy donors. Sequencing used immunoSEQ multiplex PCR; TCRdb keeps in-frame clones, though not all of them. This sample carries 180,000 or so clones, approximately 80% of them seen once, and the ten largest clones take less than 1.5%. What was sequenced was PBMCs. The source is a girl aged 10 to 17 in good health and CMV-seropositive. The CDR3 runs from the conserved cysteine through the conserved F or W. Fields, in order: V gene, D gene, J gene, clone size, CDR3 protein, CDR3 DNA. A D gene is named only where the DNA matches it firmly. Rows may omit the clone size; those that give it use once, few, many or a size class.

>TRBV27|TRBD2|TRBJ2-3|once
CASSLPQSGSTDTQYF
TGTGCCAGCAGTTTACCCCAAAGCGGGAGTACAGATACGCAGTATTTT
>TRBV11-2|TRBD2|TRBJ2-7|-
CASSPGLAHQLAYEQYF
TGTGCCAGCAGCCCAGGACTAGCGCATCAACTTGCCTACGAGCAGTACTTC
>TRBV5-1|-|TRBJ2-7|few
CASSFHEGFSSYEQYF
TGCGCCAGCAGCTTTCATGAGGGATTTAGCTCCTACGAGCAGTACTTC
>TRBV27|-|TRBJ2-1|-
CASSLYWGGTGGNEQFF
TGTGCCAGCAGTTTATATTGGGGCGGGACGGGTGGGAATGAGCAGTTCTTC
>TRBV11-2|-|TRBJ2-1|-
CASSFGKYNEQFF
TGTGCCAGCAGCTTCGGGAAATACAATGAGCAGTTCTTC
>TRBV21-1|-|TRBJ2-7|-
CASSKEGVQGNF
TGTGCCAGCAGCAAAGAGGGGGTACAGGGTAACTTC
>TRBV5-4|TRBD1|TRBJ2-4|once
CASSPGQGLAKNIQYF
TGTGCCAGCAGCCCGGGACAGGGGCTAGCCAAAAACATTCAGTACTTC
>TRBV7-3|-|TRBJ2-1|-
CASSPRDGGRPEQFF
TGTGCCAGCAGCCCAAGGGATGGGGGGAGGCCGGAGCAGTTCTTC
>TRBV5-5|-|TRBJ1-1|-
CASSLDGRENTEAFF
TGTGCCAGCAGCTTGGACGGCAGGGAGAACACTGAAGCTTTCTTT
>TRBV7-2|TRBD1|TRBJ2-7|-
CASSLGDRGGEQYF
TGTGCCAGCAGCTTAGGGGACAGGGGGGGCGAGCAGTACTTC
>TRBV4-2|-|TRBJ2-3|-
CASSEARTDTDTQYF
TGTGCCAGCAGCGAAGCTCGGACAGACACAGATACGCAGTATTTT
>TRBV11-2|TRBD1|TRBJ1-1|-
CASSNETGGATEAFF
TGTGCCAGCAGCAATGAGACAGGGGGCGCCACTGAAGCTTTCTTT
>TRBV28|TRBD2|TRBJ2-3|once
CATAGTSGRRTDTQYF
TGTGCCACCGCCGGGACTAGCGGGAGAAGGACAGATACGCAGTATTTT
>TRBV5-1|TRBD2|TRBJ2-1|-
CASNPGGTQPYNEQFF
TGCGCCAGCAATCCGGGGGGGACGCAACCCTACAATGAGCAGTTCTTC
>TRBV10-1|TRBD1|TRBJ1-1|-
CASNSRGDTEAFF
TGCGCCAGCAATAGCAGGGGGGATACTGAAGCTTTCTTT
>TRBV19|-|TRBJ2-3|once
CASSITGEEPDTQYF
TGTGCCAGTAGTATTACGGGGGAGGAACCAGATACGCAGTATTTT
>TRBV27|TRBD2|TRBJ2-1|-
CASSLITSGHNEQFF
TGTGCCAGCAGTTTAATCACTAGCGGTCACAATGAGCAGTTCTTC
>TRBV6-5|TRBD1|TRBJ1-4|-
CASSRTGTANEKLFF
TGTGCCAGCAGTCGTACGGGGACAGCTAATGAAAAACTGTTTTTT
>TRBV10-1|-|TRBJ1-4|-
CASSEFGNSEKLFF
TGCGCCAGCAGTGAGTTTGGTAACAGCGAAAAACTGTTTTTT
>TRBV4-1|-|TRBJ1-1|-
CASSQAAGATEAFF
TGCGCCAGCAGCCAAGCGGCGGGGGCTACTGAAGCTTTCTTT
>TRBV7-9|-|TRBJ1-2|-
CAGGDNYGYTF
TGTGCCGGGGGGGACAACTATGGCTACACCTTC
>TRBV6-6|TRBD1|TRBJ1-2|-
CASTSDRSFYGYTF
TGTGCCAGCACCTCGGACAGGAGCTTCTATGGCTACACCTTC
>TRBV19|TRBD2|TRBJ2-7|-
CASSIYRASGSSYEQYF
TGTGCCAGTAGTATCTACCGGGCTAGCGGGTCTTCCTACGAGCAGTACTTC
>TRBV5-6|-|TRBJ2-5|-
CASSLGQTLVETQYF
TGTGCCAGCAGCTTGGGACAGACTTTAGTAGAGACCCAGTACTTC
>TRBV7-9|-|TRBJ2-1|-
CASIPLEVSFDGEQFF
TGTGCCAGCATCCCTCTTGAGGTGTCTTTCGACGGTGAGCAGTTCTTC
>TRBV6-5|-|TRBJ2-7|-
CASSYSEGSYEQYF
TGTGCCAGCAGTTACTCGGAGGGATCCTACGAGCAGTACTTC
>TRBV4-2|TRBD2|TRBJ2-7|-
CASSQGLAGAYEQYF
TGTGCCAGCAGCCAAGGACTAGCGGGGGCCTACGAGCAGTACTTC
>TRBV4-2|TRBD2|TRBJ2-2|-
CASSQALGGSGAGELFF
TGTGCCAGCAGCCAAGCCCTAGGCGGGAGTGGGGCCGGGGAGCTGTTTTTT
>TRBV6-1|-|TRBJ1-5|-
CASSEAQLNQPQHF
TGTGCCAGCAGTGAAGCACAGTTGAATCAGCCCCAGCATTTT
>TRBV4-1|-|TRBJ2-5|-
CASSPEDSSRETQYF
TGCGCCAGCAGCCCAGAGGACAGCTCCAGGGAGACCCAGTACTTC
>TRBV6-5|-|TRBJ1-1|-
CASSYSSAGVNAEAFF
TGTGCCAGCAGTTACTCGAGTGCAGGGGTGAACGCTGAAGCTTTCTTT
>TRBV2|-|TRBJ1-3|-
CACSRDWGSGNTIYF
TGTGCCTGCTCGAGGGACTGGGGCTCTGGAAACACCATATATTTT
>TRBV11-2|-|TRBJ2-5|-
CASSISPLRETQYF
TGTGCCAGCAGCATTAGCCCGCTCCGAGAGACCCAGTACTTC
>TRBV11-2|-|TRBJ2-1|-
CASSLDSWEQFF
TGTGCCAGCAGCTTAGATAGCTGGGAGCAGTTCTTC
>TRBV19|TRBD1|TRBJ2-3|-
CASSIKGRGIDGASDTQYF
TGTGCCAGTAGTATAAAGGGCAGGGGGATTGATGGAGCCTCAGATACGCAGTATTTT
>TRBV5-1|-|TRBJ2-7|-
CASSFQGQTRYEQYF
TGCGCCAGCAGCTTTCAGGGGCAAACTCGCTACGAGCAGTACTTC
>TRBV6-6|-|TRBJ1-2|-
CASSYSLTDSNYGYTF
TGTGCCAGCAGTTACTCGCTGACAGACAGTAACTATGGCTACACCTTC
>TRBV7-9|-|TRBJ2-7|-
CASSSTLSYEQYF
TGTGCCAGCAGCTCGACACTCTCCTACGAGCAGTACTTC
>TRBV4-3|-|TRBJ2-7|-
CASSQDLWTTNYEQYF
TGCGCCAGCAGCCAAGATTTATGGACTACCAACTACGAGCAGTACTTC
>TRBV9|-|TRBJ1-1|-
CASSVLDSHTEAFF
TGTGCCAGCAGCGTACTTGACAGTCACACTGAAGCTTTCTTT
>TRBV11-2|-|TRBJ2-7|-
CASSLAPQDIHEQYF
TGTGCCAGCAGCTTAGCTCCCCAGGACATCCACGAGCAGTACTTC